This T cell receptor (beta chain) derives from a study of shared clonotypes between healthy human individuals. Profiled with immunoSEQ multiplex PCR; TCRdb holds only in-frame clones, not every one. The table has under 2.5 million clones, about nine tenths seen once. This clone came up once. The CDR3 has 16 amino acids. Trimming took 2 bases from V and 4 from J; bases not matched to a gene: 10. Germline assignment: CDR1 MNHEY and CDR2 SVGAGI. This TCR was sampled from a man aged 18 to 30 in good health. Some clones in this sample may be carry-over from other donors' samples. V is TRBV6-5 and J is TRBJ1-1, with TRBD1 identical over 7 bases. Sequencing was performed on naive CD4+ T cells from PBMCs. The subset was: CD45RA+ positively selected. CDR3 nucleotides: TGTGCCAGCAGTTACCGGGGACAGAAAAAGGGCACTGAAGCTTTCTTT. It translates to CASSYRGQKKGTEAFF.